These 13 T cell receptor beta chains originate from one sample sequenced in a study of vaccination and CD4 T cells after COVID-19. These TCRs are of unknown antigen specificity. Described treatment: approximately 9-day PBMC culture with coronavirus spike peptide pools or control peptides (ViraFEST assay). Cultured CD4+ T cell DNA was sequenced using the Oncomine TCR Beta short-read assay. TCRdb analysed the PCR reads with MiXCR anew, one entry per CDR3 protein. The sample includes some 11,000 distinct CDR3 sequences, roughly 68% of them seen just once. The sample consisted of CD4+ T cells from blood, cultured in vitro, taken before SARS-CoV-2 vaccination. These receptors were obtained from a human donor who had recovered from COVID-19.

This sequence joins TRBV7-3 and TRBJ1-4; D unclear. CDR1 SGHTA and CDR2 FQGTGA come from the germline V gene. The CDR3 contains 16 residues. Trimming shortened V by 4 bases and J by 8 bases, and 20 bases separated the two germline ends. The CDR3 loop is CASSSTYKGRDEKLFF. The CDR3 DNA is TGTGCCAGCAGCTCGACATACAAGGGAAGAGACGAAAAACTGTTTTTT.

The CDR3 DNA follows: TGTGCCAGCAGCTTAGTGACAGGGAACACTGAAGCTTTCTTT. It yields the protein CASSLVTGNTEAFF. The chain is built from TRBV7-8 and TRBJ1-1, with D perhaps matching TRBD1 (6 bases). Germline V gives CDR1 SGHVS, CDR2 FQNEAQ. The V end was cut by 1 base, the J end by 1 base, with 7 bases between. The CDR3 loop spans 14 amino acids.

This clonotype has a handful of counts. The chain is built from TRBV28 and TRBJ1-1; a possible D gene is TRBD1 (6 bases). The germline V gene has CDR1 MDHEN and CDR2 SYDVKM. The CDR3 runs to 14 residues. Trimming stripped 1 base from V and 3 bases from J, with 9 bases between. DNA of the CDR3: TGTGCCAGCAGTTTATTAGGGGGGTACACTGAAGCTTTCTTT. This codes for CASSLLGGYTEAFF.

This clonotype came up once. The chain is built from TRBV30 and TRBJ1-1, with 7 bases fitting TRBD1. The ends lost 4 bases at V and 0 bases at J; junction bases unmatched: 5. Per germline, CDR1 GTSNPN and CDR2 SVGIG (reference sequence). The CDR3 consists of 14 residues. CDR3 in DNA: TGTGCCTGGAATGTCAGGGGGATGAACACTGAAGCTTTCTTT. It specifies CAWNVRGMNTEAFF.

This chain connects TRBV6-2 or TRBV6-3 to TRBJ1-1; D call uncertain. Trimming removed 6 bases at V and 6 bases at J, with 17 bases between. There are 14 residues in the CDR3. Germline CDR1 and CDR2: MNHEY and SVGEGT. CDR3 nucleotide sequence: TGTGCCAGCAGCCAAGAGGGATTAATACCTGAAGCTTTCTTT. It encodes CASSQEGLIPEAFF.

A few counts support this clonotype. The CDR3 protein is CSARGQGLANYGYTF. CDR3 in DNA: TGCAGTGCTAGGGGACAGGGGTTAGCTAACTATGGCTACACCTTC. The V call is TRBV20-1, the J call TRBJ1-2; the match to TRBD1 covers 10 bases. From germline, CDR1 is DFQATT and CDR2 SNEGSKA (reference sequence). Trimming removed 3 bases from V and 0 bases from J; junction bases left unmatched: 4. There are 15 residues in the CDR3.

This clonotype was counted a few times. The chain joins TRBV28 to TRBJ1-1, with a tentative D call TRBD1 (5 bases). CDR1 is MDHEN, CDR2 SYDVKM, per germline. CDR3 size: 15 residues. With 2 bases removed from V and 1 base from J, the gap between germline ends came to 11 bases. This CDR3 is CASSLGGGGNTEAFF. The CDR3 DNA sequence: TGTGCCAGCAGTTTAGGAGGCGGGGGGAACACTGAAGCTTTCTTT.

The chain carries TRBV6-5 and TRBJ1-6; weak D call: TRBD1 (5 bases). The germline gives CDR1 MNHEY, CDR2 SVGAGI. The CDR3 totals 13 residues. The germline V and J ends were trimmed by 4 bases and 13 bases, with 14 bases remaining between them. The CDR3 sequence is CASSSGGTAPLHF. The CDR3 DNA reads TGTGCCAGCAGTTCCGGGGGGACGGCGCCCCTCCACTTT.

CDR3 amino acids: CASSIGDGELFF. DNA of the CDR3: TGTGCCAGTAGTATTGGGGACGGGGAGCTGTTTTTT. The chain combines TRBV19 with TRBJ2-2; D is ambiguous. The CDR3 length is 12 residues. V lost 3 bases and J 7 bases, leaving 6 bases between the germline ends. Germline CDR1 reads LNHDA; CDR2 reads SQIVND (reference sequence).

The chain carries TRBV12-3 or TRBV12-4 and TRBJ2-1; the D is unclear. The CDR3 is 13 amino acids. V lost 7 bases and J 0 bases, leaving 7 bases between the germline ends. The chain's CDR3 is CASTPSSYNEQFF. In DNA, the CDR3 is TGTGCCAGCACTCCCAGCTCCTACAATGAGCAGTTCTTC.

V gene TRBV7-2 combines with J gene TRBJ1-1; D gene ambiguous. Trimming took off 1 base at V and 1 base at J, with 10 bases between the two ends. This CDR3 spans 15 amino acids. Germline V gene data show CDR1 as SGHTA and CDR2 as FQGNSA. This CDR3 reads CASSLDFGRNTEAFF. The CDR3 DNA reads TGTGCCAGCAGCTTAGATTTCGGCAGGAACACTGAAGCTTTCTTT.

The CDR3 bases are TGCAGTGCAATGACTAGCGGGAGGACAGATACGCAGTATTTT. This sequence encodes CSAMTSGRTDTQYF. This chain links TRBV20-1 with TRBJ2-3; 13 nucleotides agree with TRBD2. CDR3 size: 14 residues. Germline V gene data show CDR1 as DFQATT and CDR2 as SNEGSKA (reference sequence). With V trimmed by 6 bases and J by 3 bases, 3 bases remained unmatched.

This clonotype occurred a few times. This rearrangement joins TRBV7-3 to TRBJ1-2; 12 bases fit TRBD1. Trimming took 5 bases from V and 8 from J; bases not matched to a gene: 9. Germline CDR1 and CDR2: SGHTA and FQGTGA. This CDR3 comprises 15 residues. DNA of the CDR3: TGTGCCAGCAGCCGTCCGGGACAGGGGGCGGTAGGCTACACCTTC. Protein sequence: CASSRPGQGAVGYTF.